These T cell receptor beta chains were read from a single sample in a study of regulatory T cells in long-lasting Graves disease. TCRdb redid the calling of the multiplex PCR reads with MiXCR, one entry per CDR3 protein. The table lists roughly 470,000 distinct CDR3 sequences, roughly 20% of them singletons. The sequenced sample was peripheral blood mononuclear cells (PBMCs), obtained when the disease was refractory, from a patient treated with antithyroid drugs. These receptors originate from a female donor with Graves disease. The CDR3 runs from the conserved cysteine through the conserved F or W. Each record gives: D gene, V gene, J gene, clone size, CDR3 DNA, CDR3 protein. A D gene is named only where the DNA matches it firmly. Clone size appears in some rows only: once, few, many, or a class for an expanded clone.

NA	TRBV12-5	TRBJ1-2	few	TGTGCTAGTGGTTTGGTACCCAGGAAGTTCTATGGCTACACCTTC	CASGLVPRKFYGYTF
NA	TRBV7-2	TRBJ2-4	many	TGTGCCAGCACCCTCCGCGGCAAAAACATTCAGTACTTC	CASTLRGKNIQYF
TRBD2	TRBV28	TRBJ2-5	many	TGTGCCAGCAGTTTAACTCCCGGGAGGTACCAAGAGACCCAGTACTTC	CASSLTPGRYQETQYF
NA	TRBV4-3	TRBJ2-5	many	TGCGCCAGCAGCCCTAGGACAGGACTAAGCGAGACCCAGTACTTC	CASSPRTGLSETQYF
TRBD2	TRBV28	TRBJ2-1	NA	TGTGCCAGCAGAAATGCGGGAGGGTTGAGGAATGAGCAGTTCTTC	CASRNAGGLRNEQFF
NA	TRBV5-6	TRBJ1-2	many	TGTGCCAGCAGCTTCTGGGGAAACTATGGCTACACCTTC	CASSFWGNYGYTF
NA	TRBV15	TRBJ1-4	many	TGTGCCACCAGCCCGGACCGAACTCCGGGAAAACTGTTTTTT	CATSPDRTPGKLFF
TRBD2	TRBV9	TRBJ2-2	few	TGTGCCAGCAGCGTAGGGTGGACTAGCGGTGGGGAGCTGTTTTTT	CASSVGWTSGGELFF
NA	TRBV12-3/TRBV12-4	TRBJ1-1	many	TGTGCCAGCAGTCGTGCCCCTCAACAGGGTAGGGCTTTCTTT	CASSRAPQQGRAFF
NA	TRBV2	TRBJ2-6	NA	TGTGCCAGCAGCCTCAGGACCCCGCGCTCTGGGGCCAACGTCCTGACTTTC	CASSLRTPRSGANVLTF
TRBD2	TRBV12-3/TRBV12-4	TRBJ2-2	many	TGTGCCAGCAGTTTTAGGCTAGCGGTGAACACCGGGGAGCTGTTTTTT	CASSFRLAVNTGELFF
NA	TRBV12-3/TRBV12-4	TRBJ1-5	many	TGTGCCAGCAGTGCCCGACAGGCTGGGGCCCAGCATTTT	CASSARQAGAQHF
NA	TRBV20-1	TRBJ1-2	NA	TGCAGTGCCAGGACTGAAAACTATGGCTACACCTTC	CSARTENYGYTF
NA	TRBV6-1	TRBJ1-6	NA	TGTGCCACTCTACCGGGTGCCTATAATTCACCCCTCCACTTT	CATLPGAYNSPLHF
TRBD1	TRBV19	TRBJ1-4	NA	TGTGCCAGTAGTCCTCTAGGCTGGGGGACAGATGCGGGCGTGGAAAAACTGTTTTTT	CASSPLGWGTDAGVEKLFF
TRBD2	TRBV20-1	TRBJ2-7	many	TGCAGTGCTAGAGATCAGTGGCTAGCGGGTCACGAGCAGTACTTC	CSARDQWLAGHEQYF
NA	TRBV2	TRBJ2-3	NA	TGTGCCAGCAGTGAAGAGACGGAAAGAGATACGCAGTATTTT	CASSEETERDTQYF
NA	TRBV6-1	TRBJ2-7	many	TGTGCCATTTCGCCAGGACCGGGCTACGAGCAGTACTTC	CAISPGPGYEQYF
NA	TRBV15	TRBJ1-3	few	TGTGCCACCAGCACCATGAGGCCAGGGAATTTTAGGGCCATATATTTT	CATSTMRPGNFRAIYF
NA	TRBV5-6	TRBJ1-1	NA	TGTGCCAGCAGCTGGGAGGGCGGCACTGAAGCTTTCTTT	CASSWEGGTEAFF
TRBD1	TRBV12-3/TRBV12-4	TRBJ1-2	many	TGTGCCAGCACCCAGGGACAGGGGGCGCCAGGCTACACCTTC	CASTQGQGAPGYTF
NA	TRBV10-3	TRBJ1-1	few	TGTGCCATCAGTACCATGGGGGTCCAGAACACTGAAGCTTTCTTT	CAISTMGVQNTEAFF
NA	TRBV29-1	TRBJ2-6	NA	TGCAGCGTTGTTTCTGGGGCCAACGTCCTGACTTTC	CSVVSGANVLTF
TRBD2	TRBV30	TRBJ2-1	few	TGTGCCTGGAGTGGTGGGACTAGCTCCTACAATGAGCAGTTCTTC	CAWSGGTSSYNEQFF
TRBD2	TRBV30	TRBJ2-7	many	TGTGCCTGGAGTGTTTTGGGACTAGCGGCCCCCTACGAGCAGTACTTC	CAWSVLGLAAPYEQYF
NA	TRBV7-9	TRBJ1-6	many	TGTGCCAGCAGCTTAGAAGACGGTAATTCACCCCTCCACTTT	CASSLEDGNSPLHF
NA	TRBV3-1	TRBJ2-6	few	TGTGCCAGCAGCCAGACAACAGGGTCTGGGGCCAACGTCCTGACTTTC	CASSQTTGSGANVLTF
TRBD1	TRBV6-5	TRBJ1-2	NA	TGTGCCAGCAGTTGGGACAGGGTCGGCTACACCTTC	CASSWDRVGYTF